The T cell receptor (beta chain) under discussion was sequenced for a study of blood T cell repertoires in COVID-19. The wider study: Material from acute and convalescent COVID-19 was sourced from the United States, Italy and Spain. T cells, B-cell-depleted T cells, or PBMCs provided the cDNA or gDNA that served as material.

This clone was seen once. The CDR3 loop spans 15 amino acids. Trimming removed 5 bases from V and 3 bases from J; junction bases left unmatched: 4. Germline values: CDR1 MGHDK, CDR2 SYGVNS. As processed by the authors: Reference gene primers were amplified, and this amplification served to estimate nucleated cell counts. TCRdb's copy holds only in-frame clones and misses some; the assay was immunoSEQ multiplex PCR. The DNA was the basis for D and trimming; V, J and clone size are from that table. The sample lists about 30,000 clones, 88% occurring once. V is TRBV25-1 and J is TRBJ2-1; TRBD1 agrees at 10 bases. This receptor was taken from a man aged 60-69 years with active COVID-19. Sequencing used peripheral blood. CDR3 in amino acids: CASSSRTGGYNEQFF. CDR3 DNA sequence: TGTGCCAGCAGTTCTAGGACAGGGGGCTACAATGAGCAGTTCTTC.